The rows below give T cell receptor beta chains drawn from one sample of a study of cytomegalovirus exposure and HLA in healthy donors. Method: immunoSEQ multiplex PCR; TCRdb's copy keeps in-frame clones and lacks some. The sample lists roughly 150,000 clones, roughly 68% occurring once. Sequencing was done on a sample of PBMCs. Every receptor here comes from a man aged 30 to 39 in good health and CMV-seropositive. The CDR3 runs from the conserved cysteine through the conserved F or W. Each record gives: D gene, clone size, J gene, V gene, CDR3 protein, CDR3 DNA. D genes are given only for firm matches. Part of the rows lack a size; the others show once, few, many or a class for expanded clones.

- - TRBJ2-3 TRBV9 CASSASSTDTQYF TGTGCCAGCAGCGCCTCTAGCACAGATACGCAGTATTTT
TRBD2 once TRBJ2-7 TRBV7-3 CASSLPEAGGSSYEQYF TGTGCCAGCAGCTTACCCGAAGCGGGAGGGAGCTCCTACGAGCAGTACTTC
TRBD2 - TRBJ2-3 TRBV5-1 CASSDAGAGTDTQYF TGCGCCAGCAGCGACGCGGGAGCGGGTACAGATACGCAGTATTTT
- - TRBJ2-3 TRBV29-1 CSVPPTTRLTQYF TGCAGCGTTCCCCCCACAACACGACTTACGCAGTATTTT
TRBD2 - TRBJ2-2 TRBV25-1 CASSPLLLAGRETGELFF TGTGCCAGCAGCCCCCTACTACTAGCGGGCAGAGAGACCGGGGAGCTGTTTTTT
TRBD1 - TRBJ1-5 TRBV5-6 CASSSGQGASNQPQHF TGTGCCAGCAGCTCAGGACAGGGGGCAAGCAATCAGCCCCAGCATTTT
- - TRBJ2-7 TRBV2 CATTSGASSYEQYF TGTGCCACCACTAGTGGCGCCTCCTCCTACGAGCAGTACTTC
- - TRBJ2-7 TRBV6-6 CASSYGHSRSYEQYF TGTGCCAGCAGTTACGGGCACTCCCGCTCCTACGAGCAGTACTTC
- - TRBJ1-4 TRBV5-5 CASNDWYPRNEKLFF TGTGCCAGCAACGACTGGTACCCGAGGAATGAAAAACTGTTTTTT
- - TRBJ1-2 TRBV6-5 CASTPFEGVYGYTF TGTGCCAGCACCCCTTTCGAGGGCGTCTATGGCTACACCTTC
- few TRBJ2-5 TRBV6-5 CASSLQETQYF TGTGCCAGCAGTCTCCAAGAGACCCAGTACTTC
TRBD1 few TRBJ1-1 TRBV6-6 CASSGQVTYPVTEAFF TGTGCCAGCAGTGGACAGGTAACTTATCCGGTCACTGAAGCTTTCTTT
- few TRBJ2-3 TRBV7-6 CASSLARAGRSTDTQYF TGTGCCAGCAGCTTAGCGCGGGCGGGGAGGAGCACAGATACGCAGTATTTT
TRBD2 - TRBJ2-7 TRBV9 CASSLGLAGVYEQYF TGTGCCAGCAGCCTGGGACTAGCGGGAGTCTACGAGCAGTACTTC
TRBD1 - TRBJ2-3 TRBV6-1 CASSVTGGLVDTQYF TGTGCCAGCAGTGTGACAGGGGGTTTGGTAGATACGCAGTATTTT
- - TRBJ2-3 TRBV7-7 CASSPRLSTDTQYF TGTGCTAGCAGCCCCCGACTGAGCACAGATACGCAGTATTTT
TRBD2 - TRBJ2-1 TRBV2 CASTAEAGSYNEQFF TGTGCCAGCACTGCGGAAGCGGGGTCTTACAATGAGCAGTTCTTC
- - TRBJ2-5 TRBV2 CASSEEVFRETQYF TGTGCCAGCAGTGAGGAGGTGTTCAGGGAGACCCAGTACTTC
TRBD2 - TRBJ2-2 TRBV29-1 CSVGPGLARTGELFF TGCAGCGTTGGACCGGGACTAGCGAGAACCGGGGAGCTGTTTTTT
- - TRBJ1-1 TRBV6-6 CASSYPDGANTEAFF TGTGCCAGCAGTTACCCCGATGGGGCGAACACTGAAGCTTTCTTT
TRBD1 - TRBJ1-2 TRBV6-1 CASTPGQGANGYTF TGTGCCAGCACTCCTGGCCAGGGGGCGAATGGCTACACCTTC
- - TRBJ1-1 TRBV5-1 CASSSTDSTEAFF TGCGCCAGCAGCTCGACAGATTCGACTGAAGCTTTCTTT
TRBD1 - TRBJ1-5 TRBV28 CASASIDRGLNQPQHF TGTGCCAGCGCTTCCATAGACAGGGGGTTGAATCAGCCCCAGCATTTT
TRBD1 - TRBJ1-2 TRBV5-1 CASSPRDRGAYGYTF TGCGCCAGCAGCCCCCGGGACAGGGGGGCCTATGGCTACACCTTC
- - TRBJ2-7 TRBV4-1 CASSQRDFRSYEQYF TGCGCCAGCAGCCAAAGGGACTTTCGCTCCTACGAGCAGTACTTC